This T cell receptor beta chain was found in a study of blood T cell repertoires in COVID-19. Libraries were prepared by immunoSEQ multiplex PCR; TCRdb keeps only in-frame clonotypes and omits some of them. This sample yields hundreds of thousands of clones, of which about 86% are seen a single time; approximately 2% belongs to the top ten. In germline, CDR1 is LNHDA, CDR2 SQIVND (reference sequence). V was pared by 4 bases and J by 4 bases, with 11 bases between. The CDR3 is 14 amino acids. Specimen: peripheral blood. V is TRBV19 and J is TRBJ2-1; perhaps TRBD2 as D (5 bases). The source of this sequence is a young woman who had recovered from COVID-19. As DNA, the CDR3 is TGTGCCAGTAGTACTCACGGGGAGTACAATGAGCAGTTCTTC. This translates into CASSTHGEYNEQFF.